This TCR beta chain came from a study of blood T cells in healthy people across ages. The use of a sample-barcoded 5' primer and a J-beta primer mix characterized a second PCR of roughly 7 to 11 cycles. TCRdb reprocessed the 5' RACE reads with MiXCR, giving one entry per CDR3 protein. The data hold about 640,000 distinct CDR3 sequences, with roughly 50% observed a single time. The CDR3 sequence is 14 residues long. V gave up 5 bases and J gave up 4 bases; unmatched junction bases: 5. Per the germline V gene, CDR1 is SGHTA and CDR2 is FQGNSA. The chain links TRBV7-2 to TRBJ1-5; 7 bases match TRBD1. This clonotype was obtained from a man in his 60s in good health. Sequenced sample: blood. In DNA, the CDR3 is TGTGCCAGCAGCCACGACAGGGAAAATCAGCCCCAGCATTTT. Residues: CASSHDRENQPQHF.